These 5 T cell receptor beta chains originate from one sample sequenced in a study of Graves' ophthalmopathy and Graves' hyperthyroidism. Amplified material comprised TCR beta CDR3 regions derived from RNA transcripts. Scientists carried out first-round RT-PCR using HTBI primers and then a second-round multiplex PCR. Using its own MiXCR run on the multiplex PCR reads, TCRdb lists one record per CDR3 protein. The sample shows roughly 700,000 distinct CDR3 sequences, roughly 40% of them seen only once. What was sequenced was peripheral blood. These receptors all stem from an adult man with Graves' ophthalmopathy.

The rearrangement joins TRBV27 to TRBJ1-6; the match to TRBD1 covers 8 bases. The V segment lost 5 bases and the J segment 10 bases; nucleotides outside the gene matches: 7. The CDR3 covers 14 residues. Germline CDR1 and CDR2: MNHEY and SMNVEV (reference sequence). CDR3 loop: CASSPGQEGSPLHF. As DNA, the CDR3 is TGTGCCAGCAGTCCGGGACAGGAAGGATCACCCCTCCACTTT.

This clonotype was observed a few times. V is TRBV7-9 and J is TRBJ2-7; possible D gene TRBD2, 5 bases. Trimming took off 1 base at V and 6 bases at J, with 16 bases between the two ends. The CDR3 runs to 15 residues. The germline CDR1 and CDR2 sequences are SEHNR and FQNEAQ (reference sequence). CDR3 sequence reads: CASSLVGPLEGEQYF. As DNA, the CDR3 is TGTGCCAGCAGCTTAGTCGGCCCTCTCGAGGGCGAGCAGTACTTC.

A few counts support this clonotype. This chain uses TRBV6-5 with TRBJ2-5; 7 bases match TRBD1. Germline CDR1 reads MNHEY; CDR2 reads SVGAGI. The ends lost 6 bases at V and 3 bases at J; junction bases unmatched: 10. This CDR3 is built from 15 residues. The CDR3 DNA sequence: TGTGCCAGCAGGCCCCCCAGGGGGAGAAAAGAGACCCAGTACTTC. Its translation: CASRPPRGRKETQYF.

The table lists this clonotype with a few counts. This rearrangement joins TRBV4-2 to TRBJ2-7, with no clear D. The CDR3 loop spans 13 amino acids. CDR1 and CDR2 from the germline V gene are LGHNA and YNFKEQ. With 1 base removed from V and 3 bases from J, the gap between germline ends came to 7 bases. CDR3 loop: CASSQVPHYEQYF. CDR3 DNA: TGTGCCAGCAGCCAAGTGCCCCACTACGAGCAGTACTTC.

This clonotype turned up a few times. This chain uses TRBV4-2 with TRBJ1-1; the D is unclear. Trimming took 0 bases from V and 4 from J, leaving 12 bases between them. The CDR3 loop spans 15 amino acids. Germline V lookup: CDR1 LGHNA, CDR2 YNFKEQ. The CDR3 sequence: CASSQDAQGGTEAFF. As DNA, the CDR3 is TGTGCCAGCAGCCAAGATGCACAAGGAGGCACTGAAGCTTTCTTT.